This section outlines one T cell receptor (beta chain) sequence together with its context. Its antigen has not been determined. Per-nucleotide qualities are absent, and no much larger clonotype sits a single base away. This record belongs to a study of blood T cell repertoires in COVID-19 (dated by TCRdb to about 2020). As for the study more broadly: Collaborator samples came from the United States, Italy and Spain and covered acute and convalescent phases of COVID-19. The repertoires were released in a freely available public database intended as a resource for research on the immune response to SARS-CoV-2. The prospective study material was composed of cDNA or gDNA derived from T cells, B-cell-depleted T cells, or PBMCs. Deeply sampled blood TCRbeta repertoires from subjects exposed to, actively infected with, or recovered from COVID-19 were included in the dataset. Nearly every sample came with metadata listing a de-identified subject ID, COVID-19 status, age in years and sex. The samples were drawn from two sources: the first 160 participants of the ongoing ImmuneRACE study, and 1,200 or so subjects contributed by 6 global collaborators. Where available, HLA class I and class II types were taken from metadata supplied by the sample provider and were not determined by assay-based typing.

Whole blood was collected in K2EDTA tubes by collaborating institutions according to the institutions' own protocols. For TCRbeta analysis, collaborators shipped samples as frozen whole blood, isolated PBMCs, or DNA extracted from either of those sample types. The paper's findings and limits, for the study overall: Clinical and demographic metadata were provided uncurated, with the amount varying by source and participant.

TCRbeta CDR3 regions were amplified from genomic DNA using the immunoSEQ Assay, a bias-controlled multiplex PCR. On the study's bioinformatics: Nucleated cell counts per sample were estimated from amplification of reference gene primers within the assay. To quantify the absolute abundance of each unique TCRbeta CDR3 rearrangement, sequence reads were collapsed and filtered. For each sample, productive Simpson clonality was calculated by taking the square root of Simpson's diversity index across productive rearrangements. This immuneACCESS table, as held by TCRdb, lists in-frame sequences with V and J called but not all clones. Of the missing ones, under half trace to an unresolved V gene in checked studies; the others have no known cause. The V and J calls and the clone size are those of that table, but D and trimming were determined from the DNA. This sample is represented by approximately 67,000 clones; around 93% of them were singletons. Approximately 4.8% of the sample goes to the ten largest clones.

Sample: peripheral blood. The receptor was isolated from a woman aged 55-69 years with active COVID-19.

The encoded CDR3 is CASSLDPPGGPDTQYF. The sequenced DNA: TGCGCCAGCAGCTTGGATCCCCCCGGAGGTCCAGATACGCAGTATTTT. This chain joins TRBV5-1 to TRBJ2-3; the D gene is possibly TRBD2, with 5 bases matching. CDR1 and CDR2 (SGHRS, YFSETQ) derive from the germline V gene. The CDR3 sequence holds 16 residues, the cysteine and phenylalanine included. This entry keeps only the CDR3 DNA: 48 bases, framed from base 1. Trimming at the junction amounts to 0 bases on V and 4 bases on J, and the germline ends lie 15 bases apart. This CDR3, with the reference TRBV5-1 and TRBJ2-3 proteins standing in past its ends, gives the full variable domain KAGVTQTPRYLIKTRGQQVTLSCSPISGHRSVSWYQQTPGQGLQFLFEYFSETQRNKGNFPGRFSGRQFSNSRSEMNVSTLELGDSALYLCASSLDPPGGPDTQYFGPGTRLTVL.